This is a list of T cell receptor beta chains from one sample in a study of cytomegalovirus exposure and HLA in healthy donors. Profiled with immunoSEQ multiplex PCR; TCRdb holds only in-frame clones, not every one. The sample lists 95,000 to 100,000 clones, roughly 76% seen once, with approximately 2% in the top ten. The specimen was PBMCs. All receptors come from a man in his forties in good health and CMV-seronegative. The CDR3 runs from the conserved cysteine through the conserved F or W. A D gene is named only where the DNA matches it firmly. Not every row has a clone size; where given, it reads once, few, many or a size class.

V	J	size	D	CDR3	DNA
TRBV7-9	TRBJ1-1	-	-	CASSPMWAPTTEAFF	TGTGCCAGCAGCCCAATGTGGGCCCCGACAACTGAAGCTTTCTTT
TRBV5-1	TRBJ2-5	-	TRBD1	CASSTGQDQLQETQYF	TGCGCCAGCAGCACCGGACAGGACCAGCTTCAAGAGACCCAGTACTTC
TRBV5-1	TRBJ2-5	-	TRBD1	CASSFGTGRQETQYF	TGCGCCAGCAGCTTCGGGACAGGGAGGCAAGAGACCCAGTACTTC
TRBV5-1	TRBJ2-1	-	TRBD2	CASSPFASGGGYEQFF	TGCGCCAGCAGCCCGTTCGCTAGCGGGGGGGGATATGAGCAGTTCTTC
TRBV11-3	TRBJ2-7	-	TRBD2	CASSLDIPSGTYEQYF	TGTGCCAGCAGCTTAGACATTCCTAGCGGAACCTACGAGCAGTACTTC
TRBV6-1	TRBJ2-7	-	TRBD2	CASSVPGLAGAYEQYF	TGTGCCAGCAGTGTACCGGGACTAGCGGGGGCCTACGAGCAGTACTTC
TRBV5-1	TRBJ1-4	-	-	CASSRGMANEKLFF	TGCGCCAGCAGCAGGGGGATGGCTAATGAAAAACTGTTTTTT
TRBV29-1	TRBJ2-3	-	-	CSVEDGIRDFGTDTQYF	TGCAGCGTTGAAGACGGCATCCGGGACTTTGGCACAGATACGCAGTATTTT
TRBV7-2	TRBJ1-4	few	TRBD1	CASSFAGQGDEKLFF	TGTGCCAGCAGCTTTGCGGGACAGGGGGATGAAAAACTGTTTTTT
TRBV6-1	TRBJ1-1	-	-	CASSVAFTEAFF	TGTGCCAGCAGTGTTGCGTTCACTGAAGCTTTCTTT
TRBV7-2	TRBJ1-6	few	-	CASSPTGNNSPLHF	TGTGCCAGCAGCCCGACAGGAAATAATTCACCCCTCCACTTT
TRBV18	TRBJ2-7	-	-	CASSLTDSYEQYF	TGTGCCAGCTCACTGACAGATTCCTACGAGCAGTACTTC
TRBV7-9	TRBJ1-1	-	-	CSSSLEPFTEAFF	TGTTCCAGCAGCTTAGAGCCCTTCACTGAAGCTTTCTTT
TRBV11-3	TRBJ2-1	-	TRBD2	CASSKRTSGRANEQFF	TGTGCCAGCAGCAAACGTACTAGCGGGAGGGCCAATGAGCAGTTCTTC
TRBV18	TRBJ2-5	-	TRBD2	CASSPARNGRQETQYF	TGTGCCAGCTCACCCGCAAGGAACGGGAGGCAAGAGACCCAGTACTTC
TRBV28	TRBJ1-1	-	TRBD1	CASSSPGTGGLNTEAFF	TGTGCCAGCAGCTCCCCCGGGACAGGGGGCTTGAACACTGAAGCTTTCTTT
TRBV30	TRBJ2-1	-	TRBD2	CAWSRLGLAGAGSYNEQFF	TGTGCCTGGAGCCGGTTGGGACTAGCGGGGGCCGGGTCCTACAATGAGCAGTTCTTC
TRBV4-1	TRBJ1-5	-	-	CASSQSGGRQPQHF	TGCGCCAGCAGCCAATCCGGGGGGAGGCAGCCCCAGCATTTT
TRBV9	TRBJ2-3	-	-	CASSPHYSADTQYF	TGTGCCAGCAGCCCCCATTACTCGGCAGATACGCAGTATTTT
TRBV27	TRBJ1-2	once	-	CASSLSRLLSYGYTF	TGTGCCAGCAGTTTATCGCGGCTTCTCAGCTATGGCTACACCTTC
TRBV28	TRBJ1-5	-	-	CASTLGGLNQPQHF	TGTGCCAGCACCCTGGGGGGACTCAATCAGCCCCAGCATTTT
TRBV4-3	TRBJ2-5	few	TRBD2	CASSQDKLGLAGVETQYF	TGCGCCAGCAGCCAAGATAAGCTGGGTTTAGCGGGGGTGGAGACCCAGTACTTC
TRBV28	TRBJ2-3	-	TRBD1	CASSLTGPDTQYF	TGTGCCAGCAGTTTGACAGGGCCAGATACGCAGTATTTT
TRBV10-2	TRBJ2-1	once	-	CASSELGGSPSNEQFF	TGCGCCAGCAGTGAGTTGGGGGGTTCTCCATCCAATGAGCAGTTCTTC
TRBV6-4	TRBJ2-5	-	TRBD2	CASSDSRAWRGGLRAQETQYF	TGTGCCAGCAGTGACTCTAGGGCCTGGCGGGGGGGTTTGAGGGCCCAAGAGACCCAGTACTTC
TRBV5-8	TRBJ1-5	-	TRBD1	CASSMELDRVYSNQPQHF	TGTGCCAGCAGCATGGAGTTGGACAGGGTCTATAGCAATCAGCCCCAGCATTTT
TRBV11-3	TRBJ2-2	-	-	CASSGRQGNGELFF	TGTGCCAGCAGCGGTCGGCAGGGTAATGGGGAGCTGTTTTTT
TRBV25-1	TRBJ1-2	-	TRBD1	CASSELGTGENGYTF	TGTGCCAGCAGTGAGCTGGGGACAGGGGAGAATGGCTACACCTTC
TRBV28	TRBJ1-2	-	-	CASSLVFLGEGSHYGYTF	TGTGCCAGCAGTTTAGTATTTTTGGGGGAGGGGTCCCACTATGGCTACACCTTC
TRBV29-1	TRBJ2-1	-	-	CSVEIPPGVGEQFF	TGCAGCGTTGAGATTCCCCCAGGGGTCGGTGAGCAGTTCTTC
TRBV7-2	TRBJ2-3	-	-	CASSKRQVGISTDTQYF	TGTGCCAGCAGCAAACGACAGGTTGGGATTAGCACAGATACGCAGTATTTT
TRBV19	TRBJ1-2	-	TRBD1	CASSILATGLYGYTF	TGTGCCAGTAGTATATTGGCGACAGGGCTCTATGGCTACACCTTC
TRBV7-3	TRBJ1-3	-	-	CASSLGTHSGNTIYF	TGTGCCAGCAGCTTAGGCACCCACTCTGGAAACACCATATATTTT
TRBV7-9	TRBJ1-4	-	-	CASSLHPDTTNEKLFF	TGTGCCAGCAGCCTGCACCCGGACACAACTAATGAAAAACTGTTTTTT
TRBV5-5	TRBJ1-3	-	TRBD1	CASSQTGIDTIYF	TGTGCCAGCAGCCAGACAGGGATTGACACCATATATTTT
TRBV7-2	TRBJ2-5	-	-	CASSSYGQMLQETQYF	TGTGCCAGCAGCTCCTACGGACAGATGCTACAAGAGACCCAGTACTTC
TRBV4-3	TRBJ1-2	-	TRBD1	CASSQGTGAIYGYTF	TGCGCCAGCAGCCAAGGGACAGGGGCGATCTATGGCTACACCTTC
TRBV28	TRBJ2-7	-	-	CASSLVAYEQYF	TGTGCCAGCAGCCTAGTTGCCTACGAGCAGTACTTC
TRBV4-3	TRBJ2-3	-	-	CASSQDMDKQYF	TGCGCCAGCAGCCAAGATATGGACAAGCAGTATTTT
TRBV7-9	TRBJ2-1	-	TRBD1	CASSLAQGAAYNEQFF	TGTGCCAGCAGCTTAGCCCAGGGGGCGGCGTACAATGAGCAGTTCTTC
TRBV19	TRBJ1-4	-	-	CASSAGKNEKLFF	TGTGCCAGTAGTGCAGGGAAAAATGAAAAACTGTTTTTT
TRBV7-8	TRBJ1-1	few	-	CASSSREGNTEAFF	TGTGCCAGCAGCTCAAGGGAGGGGAACACTGAAGCTTTCTTT
TRBV2	TRBJ1-6	once	-	CASSPPSTGLVSPLHF	TGTGCCAGCAGTCCCCCTTCAACAGGGCTGGTTTCACCCCTCCACTTT
TRBV6-5	TRBJ2-7	-	-	CASSYSGGRYEQYF	TGTGCCAGCAGTTACTCGGGGGGGCGGTACGAGCAGTACTTC
TRBV7-8	TRBJ1-5	-	-	CASSLGVSGQPQHF	TGTGCCAGCAGCTTAGGGGTATCGGGACAGCCCCAGCATTTT
TRBV4-1	TRBJ1-2	-	-	CASSQGFNRVRLGYTF	TGCGCCAGCAGCCAAGGATTCAACAGGGTCAGGCTTGGCTACACCTTC
TRBV29-1	TRBJ1-4	few	-	CSVGGATNEKLFF	TGCAGCGTTGGGGGAGCAACTAATGAAAAACTGTTTTTT
TRBV9	TRBJ1-2	-	-	CASSVEGLGYTF	TGTGCCAGCAGCGTAGAGGGACTTGGCTACACCTTC
TRBV5-4	TRBJ1-1	few	-	CASSLVGTRMNTEAFF	TGTGCCAGCAGCTTGGTCGGGACAAGGATGAACACTGAAGCTTTCTTT
TRBV29-1	TRBJ1-1	-	TRBD1	CSVGTGAGTEAFF	TGCAGCGTGGGTACAGGGGCAGGGACTGAAGCTTTCTTT
TRBV5-6	TRBJ2-5	-	-	CASSLRGSAAQETQYF	TGTGCCAGCAGCTTGAGAGGGTCTGCCGCCCAAGAGACCCAGTACTTC
TRBV29-1	TRBJ2-5	few	TRBD2	CSAGSGGARETQYF	TGCAGCGCGGGTAGCGGGGGGGCCCGGGAGACCCAGTACTTC
TRBV15	TRBJ2-7	-	-	CATSGSALTYEQYF	TGTGCCACCAGCGGGAGCGCACTCACCTACGAGCAGTACTTC
TRBV7-2	TRBJ2-7	-	-	CASRPTRLVDYEQYF	TGTGCCAGCAGACCGACTAGGTTGGTTGACTACGAGCAGTACTTC
TRBV4-3	TRBJ1-5	few	-	CASSLTASGGRQPQHF	TGCGCCAGCAGCCTTACCGCAAGCGGGGGCCGTCAGCCCCAGCATTTT